These T cell receptor beta chains were read from a single sample in a study of blood T cell repertoires in COVID-19. The repertoire was sequenced with immunoSEQ multiplex PCR; TCRdb's copy has only in-frame clones and lacks some. This table holds about 130,000 clones, nearly 70% found once. The sequencing sample was made of peripheral blood. The receptors were sampled from a woman between 70 and 85 years old with acute or convalescent COVID-19. Each CDR3 is given with its conserved first and last residue. The order of the fields is D gene, V gene, clone size, J gene, CDR3 length, CDR3 DNA, CDR3 protein. D genes are given only for firm matches. For some rows the clone size is stated as once, few or many, or as a class when expanded; others skip it.

d_gene: TRBD2; v_gene: TRBV7-9; abundance: -; j_gene: TRBJ2-1; len: 19; CDR3nt: TGTGCCAGCAGCTTAGCGGTGACTAGCGGGCTAACGGGAGACAATGAGCAGTTCTTC; CDR3aa: CASSLAVTSGLTGDNEQFF
d_gene: TRBD1; v_gene: TRBV7-9; abundance: -; j_gene: TRBJ1-4; len: 16; CDR3nt: TGTGCCAGCAGCTTAGGAGGACAGGGACGCGGTAGGAAACTGTTTTTT; CDR3aa: CASSLGGQGRGRKLFF
d_gene: -; v_gene: TRBV21-1; abundance: -; j_gene: TRBJ1-6; len: 15; CDR3nt: TGTGCCAGCAGAATACAGGGGGAAGGGAATTCACCCCTCCACTTT; CDR3aa: CASRIQGEGNSPLHF
d_gene: -; v_gene: TRBV6-2/TRBV6-3; abundance: -; j_gene: TRBJ2-2; len: 14; CDR3nt: TGTGCCAGCAGTTCCGGAGCGAGCACCGGGGAGCTGTTTTTT; CDR3aa: CASSSGASTGELFF
d_gene: TRBD2; v_gene: TRBV15; abundance: -; j_gene: TRBJ2-1; len: 13; CDR3nt: TGTGCCACTAGCGGGAGGGTTCACAATGAGCAGTTCTTC; CDR3aa: CATSGRVHNEQFF
d_gene: TRBD2; v_gene: TRBV6-4; abundance: many; j_gene: TRBJ2-1; len: 15; CDR3nt: TGTGCCAGCAGTCGCGAGACTAGCGGGATCTATGAGCAGTTCTTC; CDR3aa: CASSRETSGIYEQFF
d_gene: -; v_gene: TRBV6-5; abundance: -; j_gene: TRBJ2-2; len: 11; CDR3nt: TGTGCCAGCACGCGGGCCGGGGAGCTGTTTTTT; CDR3aa: CASTRAGELFF
d_gene: -; v_gene: TRBV3-1/TRBV3-2; abundance: -; j_gene: TRBJ2-4; len: 16; CDR3nt: TGTGCCAGCAGCCGCGGGGTACCGGGTAGCAAAAACATTCAGTACTTC; CDR3aa: CASSRGVPGSKNIQYF
d_gene: -; v_gene: TRBV3-1/TRBV3-2; abundance: -; j_gene: TRBJ2-2; len: 17; CDR3nt: TGTGCCAGCAGCCAAGATCTTGTTGGGACAAACACCGGGGAGCTGTTTTTT; CDR3aa: CASSQDLVGTNTGELFF
d_gene: -; v_gene: TRBV15; abundance: -; j_gene: TRBJ2-7; len: 14; CDR3nt: TGTGCCACCAGCAGAGGGGCAGGGAACTACGAGCAGTACTTC; CDR3aa: CATSRGAGNYEQYF
d_gene: -; v_gene: TRBV28; abundance: many; j_gene: TRBJ2-7; len: 12; CDR3nt: TGTGCCAGCAGGACAGGTTTCTACGAGCAGTACTTC; CDR3aa: CASRTGFYEQYF
d_gene: -; v_gene: TRBV12-5; abundance: -; j_gene: TRBJ2-3; len: 14; CDR3nt: TGTGCTAGTGGTTTGGGCGGAGCCACAGATACGCAGTATTTT; CDR3aa: CASGLGGATDTQYF
d_gene: -; v_gene: TRBV18; abundance: -; j_gene: TRBJ2-5; len: 15; CDR3nt: TGTGCCAGCTCACCTCATCCGGGAGCACAAGAGACCCAGTACTTC; CDR3aa: CASSPHPGAQETQYF
d_gene: TRBD1; v_gene: TRBV15; abundance: -; j_gene: TRBJ1-4; len: 16; CDR3nt: TGTGCCACTAAACCGGGACAGCCAGCAACTAATGAAAAACTGTTTTTT; CDR3aa: CATKPGQPATNEKLFF
d_gene: TRBD1; v_gene: TRBV28; abundance: -; j_gene: TRBJ2-7; len: 16; CDR3nt: TGTGCCAGCAGTTCGCCGACAGGGCCATTCTCCTACGAGCAGTACTTC; CDR3aa: CASSSPTGPFSYEQYF
d_gene: -; v_gene: TRBV25-1; abundance: -; j_gene: TRBJ2-7; len: 13; CDR3nt: TGTGCCAGCAGTTGGCCGGGCTCCTACGAGCAGTACTTC; CDR3aa: CASSWPGSYEQYF
d_gene: -; v_gene: TRBV27; abundance: few; j_gene: TRBJ2-1; len: 13; CDR3nt: TGTGCCAGCAGTCCGGGACTCTTCAATGAGCAGTTCTTC; CDR3aa: CASSPGLFNEQFF
d_gene: -; v_gene: TRBV11-3; abundance: -; j_gene: TRBJ2-7; len: 13; CDR3nt: TGTGCCAGCAGCCCGGGAATGAGCTACGAGCAGTACTTC; CDR3aa: CASSPGMSYEQYF
d_gene: -; v_gene: TRBV5-4; abundance: -; j_gene: TRBJ2-6; len: 15; CDR3nt: TGTGCCAGCAGCATACAGGGTTCTGGGGCCAACGTCCTGACTTTC; CDR3aa: CASSIQGSGANVLTF
d_gene: -; v_gene: TRBV28; abundance: few; j_gene: TRBJ2-2; len: 14; CDR3nt: TGTGCCAGCAGTTTAACAGGGCGTGCCGGGGAGCTGTTTTTT; CDR3aa: CASSLTGRAGELFF
d_gene: -; v_gene: TRBV20-1; abundance: -; j_gene: TRBJ2-7; len: 11; CDR3nt: TGCAGTGCCCTTAGACAGTACGAGCAGTACTTC; CDR3aa: CSALRQYEQYF
d_gene: -; v_gene: TRBV19; abundance: few; j_gene: TRBJ1-5; len: 13; CDR3nt: TGTGCCAGTAGTATAGCGAGGAATCAGCCCCAGCATTTT; CDR3aa: CASSIARNQPQHF
d_gene: -; v_gene: TRBV6-6; abundance: -; j_gene: TRBJ2-3; len: 16; CDR3nt: TGTGCCAGCAGTTACTCGCCACTAGTTAGCACAGATACGCAGTATTTT; CDR3aa: CASSYSPLVSTDTQYF
d_gene: -; v_gene: TRBV5-6; abundance: -; j_gene: TRBJ1-2; len: 15; CDR3nt: TGTGCCAGCAGCTTTTCACAGCTTCCTAACTATGGCTACACCTTC; CDR3aa: CASSFSQLPNYGYTF
d_gene: -; v_gene: TRBV19; abundance: -; j_gene: TRBJ2-2; len: 15; CDR3nt: TGTGCCAGTAAGCAGGGGCTCGCTGGCACCGGGGAGCTGTTTTTT; CDR3aa: CASKQGLAGTGELFF
d_gene: TRBD1; v_gene: TRBV28; abundance: -; j_gene: TRBJ1-5; len: 12; CDR3nt: TGTGCCAGCAGGACAGGGAGTCAGCCCCAGCATTTT; CDR3aa: CASRTGSQPQHF
d_gene: TRBD1; v_gene: TRBV15; abundance: -; j_gene: TRBJ2-5; len: 15; CDR3nt: TGTGCCACCAGCAGACTTGGACAGGGACAAGAGACCCAGTACTTC; CDR3aa: CATSRLGQGQETQYF
d_gene: -; v_gene: TRBV11-2; abundance: -; j_gene: TRBJ1-1; len: 16; CDR3nt: TGTGCCAGCAGCCCCCGTTCGACAGACCGACACACTGAAGCTTTCTTT; CDR3aa: CASSPRSTDRHTEAFF
d_gene: -; v_gene: TRBV19; abundance: -; j_gene: TRBJ1-6; len: 13; CDR3nt: TGTGCCAGTACCGACAGAATGAGTTCGGCCCTCCACTTT; CDR3aa: CASTDRMSSALHF
d_gene: -; v_gene: TRBV2; abundance: -; j_gene: TRBJ1-2; len: 16; CDR3nt: TGTGCCAGCAGACGGGACAACAGCCTAGGAGGCTATGGCTACACCTTC; CDR3aa: CASRRDNSLGGYGYTF
d_gene: TRBD1; v_gene: TRBV14; abundance: once; j_gene: TRBJ1-2; len: 15; CDR3nt: TGTGCCAGCAGCCTTCAGGGGGTCGACGGCTATGGCTACACCTTC; CDR3aa: CASSLQGVDGYGYTF
d_gene: TRBD1; v_gene: TRBV5-5; abundance: -; j_gene: TRBJ1-2; len: 17; CDR3nt: TGTGCCAGCAGCTTGGGGACAGGGGGCGAGTACGGCTATGGCTACACCTTC; CDR3aa: CASSLGTGGEYGYGYTF
d_gene: TRBD1; v_gene: TRBV5-6; abundance: once; j_gene: TRBJ2-7; len: 15; CDR3nt: TGTGCCAGCAGCTTGGATGGACAGGGCTACTACGAGCAGTACTTC; CDR3aa: CASSLDGQGYYEQYF
d_gene: -; v_gene: TRBV15; abundance: -; j_gene: TRBJ1-5; len: 18; CDR3nt: TGTGCCACCAGCAGAGATCCCCCGGGGGGACTGAACAATCAGCCCCAGCATTTT; CDR3aa: CATSRDPPGGLNNQPQHF
d_gene: -; v_gene: TRBV28; abundance: -; j_gene: TRBJ1-1; len: 13; CDR3nt: TGTGCCAGCAGTCCGGCGGTGAACACTGAAGCTTTCTTT; CDR3aa: CASSPAVNTEAFF
d_gene: -; v_gene: TRBV6-5; abundance: -; j_gene: TRBJ2-2; len: 15; CDR3nt: TGTGCCAGCAGTACGGGACTTATGGGCACCGGGGAGCTGTTTTTT; CDR3aa: CASSTGLMGTGELFF
d_gene: TRBD1; v_gene: TRBV19; abundance: few; j_gene: TRBJ2-1; len: 17; CDR3nt: TGTGCCAGTAGTATCCCAGGGGGCGCGAGCTCCTACAATGAGCAGTTCTTC; CDR3aa: CASSIPGGASSYNEQFF
d_gene: TRBD1; v_gene: TRBV7-2; abundance: -; j_gene: TRBJ2-1; len: 16; CDR3nt: TGTGCCAGCAGCTTATTTCCGGGACAGGGGGCAGGTGAGCAGTTCTTC; CDR3aa: CASSLFPGQGAGEQFF
d_gene: -; v_gene: TRBV5-1; abundance: -; j_gene: TRBJ2-3; len: 16; CDR3nt: TGCGCCAGCAGTCTGGGGGCCATTGGTGCAACAGATACGCAGTATTTT; CDR3aa: CASSLGAIGATDTQYF
d_gene: TRBD2; v_gene: TRBV7-8; abundance: -; j_gene: TRBJ2-7; len: 15; CDR3nt: TGTGCCAGCAGCTTAGTTAAGGGACTAGCAGACGAGCAGTACTTC; CDR3aa: CASSLVKGLADEQYF
d_gene: -; v_gene: TRBV3-1/TRBV3-2; abundance: -; j_gene: TRBJ1-5; len: 13; CDR3nt: TGTGCCAGCAGCCAAGAGAGAGGCCTGCCCCAGCATTTT; CDR3aa: CASSQERGLPQHF
d_gene: -; v_gene: TRBV5-5; abundance: -; j_gene: TRBJ1-6; len: 16; CDR3nt: TGTGCCAGCAGCTTGGAGGGGGGGGGCTGGAATTCACCCCTCCACTTT; CDR3aa: CASSLEGGGWNSPLHF
d_gene: -; v_gene: TRBV5-4; abundance: -; j_gene: TRBJ1-1; len: 15; CDR3nt: TGTGCCAGCAGCTTGCGTGGGGGGGCAGGTACTGAAGCTTTCTTT; CDR3aa: CASSLRGGAGTEAFF
d_gene: TRBD1; v_gene: TRBV2; abundance: -; j_gene: TRBJ1-1; len: 14; CDR3nt: TGTGCCAGCAGTGTAGGACAGGGGAACACTGAAGCTTTCTTT; CDR3aa: CASSVGQGNTEAFF